The rows below give T cell receptor beta chains drawn from one sample of a study of blood T cell repertoires in COVID-19. The repertoire was sequenced with immunoSEQ multiplex PCR; TCRdb's copy has only in-frame clones and lacks some. The data hold some 130,000 clones, with approximately 86% observed a single time. Sample: peripheral blood. The receptors originated from a woman in her forties or fifties who had recovered from COVID-19. Each CDR3 is given with its conserved first and last residue. D genes are given only for firm matches. Some rows mark clone size as missing; the rest say once, few, many or name a class of expanded clone.

J gene: TRBJ1-2
D gene: TRBD1
V gene: TRBV7-9
clone size: -
CDR3 DNA: TGTGCCAGCAGCGTAAACAGGGGGGGAGGTGATGGCTACACCTTC
CDR3 protein: CASSVNRGGGDGYTF

J gene: TRBJ1-2
D gene: TRBD1
V gene: TRBV6-6
clone size: -
CDR3 DNA: TGTGCCAGCAGTTACTCGAGAGGACAGGGGGGTAATGGCTACACCTTC
CDR3 protein: CASSYSRGQGGNGYTF

J gene: TRBJ2-1
D gene: TRBD2
V gene: TRBV5-1
clone size: -
CDR3 DNA: TGCGCCAGCAGCCCACTAGCGGGGAACTACAATGAGCAGTTCTTC
CDR3 protein: CASSPLAGNYNEQFF

J gene: TRBJ2-4
D gene: TRBD1
V gene: TRBV7-9
clone size: -
CDR3 DNA: TGTGCCAGCAGCTTGGGGACAGGGAAGGGGATTCAGTACTTC
CDR3 protein: CASSLGTGKGIQYF

J gene: TRBJ2-1
D gene: TRBD1
V gene: TRBV29-1
clone size: -
CDR3 DNA: TGCAGCGTTGGGACAGGGGGATTTCCCAATGAGCAGTTCTTC
CDR3 protein: CSVGTGGFPNEQFF

J gene: TRBJ2-1
D gene: -
V gene: TRBV9
clone size: -
CDR3 DNA: TGTGCCAGCAGCGTAGTTTCTAGTCATGAGCAGTTCTTC
CDR3 protein: CASSVVSSHEQFF

J gene: TRBJ1-1
D gene: TRBD1
V gene: TRBV5-1
clone size: -
CDR3 DNA: TGCGCCAGCAGCTCACAGGGGGCATCGACTGAAGCTTTCTTT
CDR3 protein: CASSSQGASTEAFF

J gene: TRBJ2-7
D gene: TRBD1
V gene: TRBV6-5
clone size: -
CDR3 DNA: TGTGCCAGCAGTTGGACAGGCGGGTCCTACGAGCAGTACTTC
CDR3 protein: CASSWTGGSYEQYF

J gene: TRBJ1-2
D gene: -
V gene: TRBV7-3
clone size: -
CDR3 DNA: TGTGCCAGCAGCTTAAGGCCGGGAGGCTATGGCTACACCTTC
CDR3 protein: CASSLRPGGYGYTF

J gene: TRBJ2-2
D gene: TRBD2
V gene: TRBV7-8
clone size: -
CDR3 DNA: TGTGCCAGCAGTTCTAGCGGGGTCAACACCGGGGAGCTGTTTTTT
CDR3 protein: CASSSSGVNTGELFF

J gene: TRBJ2-3
D gene: -
V gene: TRBV5-5
clone size: -
CDR3 DNA: TGTGCCAGCAGCGGGGGGGACAGGAGAACAGATACGCAGTATTTT
CDR3 protein: CASSGGDRRTDTQYF

J gene: TRBJ2-2
D gene: -
V gene: TRBV18
clone size: -
CDR3 DNA: TGTGCCAGCTCACCACAGGAGAAAGGCACCGGGGAGCTGTTTTTT
CDR3 protein: CASSPQEKGTGELFF

J gene: TRBJ2-7
D gene: -
V gene: TRBV2
clone size: -
CDR3 DNA: TGTGCCAGCAGTGAAGGTTACGGTTACGAGCAGTACTTC
CDR3 protein: CASSEGYGYEQYF

J gene: TRBJ1-1
D gene: -
V gene: TRBV5-1
clone size: -
CDR3 DNA: TGCGCCAGCAGCTTTAATCCAACGGGAGGTAGCACTGAAGCTTTCTTT
CDR3 protein: CASSFNPTGGSTEAFF

J gene: TRBJ2-7
D gene: -
V gene: TRBV7-5
clone size: -
CDR3 DNA: TGTGCCAGAAGCTCACAAGGGGACATAGGTAACTACGAGCAGTACTTC
CDR3 protein: CARSSQGDIGNYEQYF

J gene: TRBJ1-1
D gene: -
V gene: TRBV7-9
clone size: -
CDR3 DNA: TGTGCCAGCAGCTTAGAATCGTCACATCGGGGTTTCTTT
CDR3 protein: CASSLESSHRGFF

J gene: TRBJ2-1
D gene: TRBD2
V gene: TRBV11-2
clone size: -
CDR3 DNA: TGTGCCAGCAGCGTTGCCCCGGGGGGTGAGCAGTTCTTC
CDR3 protein: CASSVAPGGEQFF

J gene: TRBJ1-1
D gene: -
V gene: TRBV3-1/TRBV3-2
clone size: -
CDR3 DNA: TGTGCCAGCAGCCAAGGCTGGGGGCGGAACACTGAAGCTTTCTTT
CDR3 protein: CASSQGWGRNTEAFF

J gene: TRBJ1-1
D gene: TRBD1
V gene: TRBV25-1
clone size: few
CDR3 DNA: TGTGCCAGCAGTGAACGGGACAGTCAATTACTTGCCGCTGAAGCTTTCTTT
CDR3 protein: CASSERDSQLLAAEAFF

J gene: TRBJ2-7
D gene: -
V gene: TRBV2
clone size: -
CDR3 DNA: TGTGCCAGCAAAGACTACGCACTGGGGTTAGGGGAGCAGTACTTC
CDR3 protein: CASKDYALGLGEQYF

J gene: TRBJ2-3
D gene: -
V gene: TRBV9
clone size: -
CDR3 DNA: TGTGCCAGCAGCGTAGTTGGAGAAGTGGGTACGCAGTATTTT
CDR3 protein: CASSVVGEVGTQYF

J gene: TRBJ2-3
D gene: -
V gene: TRBV21-1
clone size: -
CDR3 DNA: TGTGCCAGCAGCAAAGCGGAGGCATATCCTAGCACAGATACGCAGTATTTT
CDR3 protein: CASSKAEAYPSTDTQYF